The T cell receptor beta chain described here comes from a study of CD8+CD57+ T cells in acquired aplastic anemia. Study-level background: The study obtained an average of roughly 3 ug of DNA from sorted CD4+ and CD8+ cells. Study observations and caveats: Patients versus controls showed no significant CD8+ Simpson's diversity difference.

Flow cytometry had shown expanded CD8+CD57+ cells in the patients chosen for sequencing. In all patients, the disease was severe acquired aplastic anemia. Among the patients, none had received any therapy at the time of blood sampling. Germline CDR1 and CDR2: SSHAT and FNYEAQ (reference sequence). V was shortened by 5 bases and J by 2 bases, with 15 bases between the two germline ends. The CDR3 has 15 amino acids. Genomic DNA provided the template from which TCR beta VDJ and CDR3 profiles were obtained. From the reads, TCRdb called clonotypes with MiXCR, one entry per CDR3 protein. The repertoire holds under 200,000 distinct CDR3 sequences, with around 48% as singletons. A remark on this clonotype: Antigen specificity is unknown.

The source material was sorted CD4+, CD8+, or CD8+CD57+ T cells (not recorded which) from PBMCs. The gene calls are TRBV7-7 and TRBJ1-2, with D maybe TRBD1 (5 bases). This TCR came from a human donor with aplastic anemia. CDR3 bases: TGTGCCAGCAGCCCCCCGGGACGGAGGAACTATGGCTACACCTTC. Amino acid sequence: CASSPPGRRNYGYTF.